This TCR beta chain was obtained from a study of Graves' ophthalmopathy and Graves' hyperthyroidism. The authors amplified TCR beta CDR3 regions from RNA transcripts. Second-round multiplex PCR came after first-round RT-PCR with HTBI primers. MiXCR, run by TCRdb on the multiplex PCR reads, gives a single entry per CDR3 protein. This sample carries about 160,000 distinct CDR3 sequences, just under 40% of them seen once, and the ten largest clones take around 8.9%. The CDR3 is 15 amino acids. The J segment lost 4 bases and the V segment lost 4 bases, leaving 9 bases of the junction unmatched. Study-wide points: Among expanded thyroid clonotypes above 0.001 frequency, most also occurred in blood.

Comments on this clonotype: Its antigen is currently unknown.

The rearrangement joins TRBV12-3 or TRBV12-4 to TRBJ1-1; the match to TRBD1 covers 7 bases. Input material: peripheral blood. The TCR was taken from a man aged 25 to 45 with Graves' ophthalmopathy. The CDR3 loop reads CASSSTGSRGTEAFF. The CDR3 DNA reads TGTGCCAGCAGTTCGACAGGGTCCCGGGGCACTGAAGCTTTCTTT.